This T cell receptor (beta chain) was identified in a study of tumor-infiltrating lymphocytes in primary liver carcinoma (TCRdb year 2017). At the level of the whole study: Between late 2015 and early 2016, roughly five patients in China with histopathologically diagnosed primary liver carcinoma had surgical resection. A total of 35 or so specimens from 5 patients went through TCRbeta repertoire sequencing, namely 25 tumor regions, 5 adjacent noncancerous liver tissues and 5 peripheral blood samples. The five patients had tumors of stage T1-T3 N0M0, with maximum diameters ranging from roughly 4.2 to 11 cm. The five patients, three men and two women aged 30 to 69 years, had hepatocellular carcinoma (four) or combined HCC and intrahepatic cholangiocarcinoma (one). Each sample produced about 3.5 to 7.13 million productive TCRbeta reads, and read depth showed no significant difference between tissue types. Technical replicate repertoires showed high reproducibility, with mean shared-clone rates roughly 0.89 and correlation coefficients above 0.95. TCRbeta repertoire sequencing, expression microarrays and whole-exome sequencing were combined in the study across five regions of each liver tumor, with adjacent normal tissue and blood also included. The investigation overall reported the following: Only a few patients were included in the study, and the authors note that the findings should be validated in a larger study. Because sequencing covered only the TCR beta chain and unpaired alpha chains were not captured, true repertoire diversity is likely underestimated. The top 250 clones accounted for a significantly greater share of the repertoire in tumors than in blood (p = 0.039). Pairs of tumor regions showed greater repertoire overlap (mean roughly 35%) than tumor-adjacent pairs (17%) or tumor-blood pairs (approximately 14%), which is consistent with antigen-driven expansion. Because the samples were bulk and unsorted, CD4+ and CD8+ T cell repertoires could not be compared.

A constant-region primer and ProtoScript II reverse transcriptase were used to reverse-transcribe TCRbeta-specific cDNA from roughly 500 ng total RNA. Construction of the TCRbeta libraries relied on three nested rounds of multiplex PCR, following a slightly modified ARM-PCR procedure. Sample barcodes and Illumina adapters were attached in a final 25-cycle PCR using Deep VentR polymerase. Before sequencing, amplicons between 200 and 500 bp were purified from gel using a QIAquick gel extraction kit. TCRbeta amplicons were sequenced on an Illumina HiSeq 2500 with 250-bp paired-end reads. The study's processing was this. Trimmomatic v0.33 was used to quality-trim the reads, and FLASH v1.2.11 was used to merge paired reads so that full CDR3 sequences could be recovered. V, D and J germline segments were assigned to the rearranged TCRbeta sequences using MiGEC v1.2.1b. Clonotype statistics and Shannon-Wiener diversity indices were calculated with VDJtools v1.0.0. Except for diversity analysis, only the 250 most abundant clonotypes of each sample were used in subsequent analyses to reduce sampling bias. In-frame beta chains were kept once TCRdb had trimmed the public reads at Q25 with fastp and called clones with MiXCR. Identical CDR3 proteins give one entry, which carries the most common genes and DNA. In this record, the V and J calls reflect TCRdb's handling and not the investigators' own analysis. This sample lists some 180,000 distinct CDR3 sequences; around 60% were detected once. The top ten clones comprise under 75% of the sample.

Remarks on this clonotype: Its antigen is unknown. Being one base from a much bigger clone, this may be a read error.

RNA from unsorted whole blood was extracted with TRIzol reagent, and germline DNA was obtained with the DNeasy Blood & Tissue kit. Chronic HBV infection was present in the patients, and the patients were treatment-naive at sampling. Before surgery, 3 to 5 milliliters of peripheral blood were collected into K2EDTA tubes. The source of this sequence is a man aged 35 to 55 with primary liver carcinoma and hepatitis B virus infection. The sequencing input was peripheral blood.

The DNA reads as follows: TGTGCCAGCAGTCACCACCTAGTGGGAAAAGGGGATGAGCAGTTCTTC. Its translation reads: CASSHHLVGKGDEQFF. Rearrangement joined TRBV11-2 to TRBJ2-1; the D gene is possibly TRBD1, with 5 bases matching. Reading from cysteine to phenylalanine, the CDR3 counts 16 amino acids. The retained sequence is limited to the CDR3, 48 bases, with the frame set at the first base. CDR1 and CDR2 are drawn from the germline V gene: SGHAT, FQNNGV. V is cut by 6 bases and J by 8 bases, and the space between the germline ends is 23 bases.